These 27 T cell receptor beta chains came from one sample sequenced in a study of glioma-infiltrating T cells. Amplification of TCR alpha and beta CDR3 regions from RNA used iRepertoire nested multiplex PCR. In TCRdb, the multiplex PCR reads were re-called with MiXCR into one record per CDR3 protein. The data contain under 200,000 distinct CDR3 sequences, about 47% of them singletons. Sequenced material: glioma tissue, nonneoplastic brain tissue, or PBMCs (not recorded which). These receptors all come from a human donor with low-grade glioma or glioblastoma, undergoing nonglioma brain surgery, or in good health (not recorded which).

Details on this clonotype: Its ends do not fully match the called genes, so a read error is possible. This chain uses TRBV24-1 with TRBJ2-5, with D perhaps TRBD1 (6 bases). Germline values: CDR1 KGHDR, CDR2 SFDVKD. This CDR3 has 12 amino acids. This chain's CDR3 is CATSAGDVTRYF. The CDR3 DNA is TGTGCCACCAGTGCAGGGGATGTGACCCGGTACTTC.

With regard to this clonotype: The final CDR3 position lacks the conserved phenylalanine or tryptophan, pointing to a likely read error. The V call is TRBV20-1, the J call TRBJ2-7, with 7 bases identical to TRBD2. Germline lookup yields CDR1 DFQATT and CDR2 SNEGSKA (reference sequence). Trimming cost V 7 bases and J 2 bases; bases outside gene matches: 11. The CDR3 loop spans 14 amino acids. CDR3 sequence (DNA): TGCAGTGGTTCCGATAGCGGGCACACCTACGAGCAGTACTTA. Encoded protein: CSGSDSGHTYEQYL.

This clonotype occurred many times. The genes are TRBV6-1 and TRBJ2-1; TRBD1 matches 10 bases. The CDR3 has 13 amino acids. V lost 3 bases and J lost 16; bases outside the gene matches: 9. Germline CDR1 MNHNS, CDR2 SASEGT. This CDR3 reads CASSERYRDRGFF. The CDR3 region has the DNA TGTGCCAGCAGTGAGAGATACCGGGACAGGGGCTTCTTC.

The genes are TRBV29-1 and TRBJ2-3, with 7 bases lining up with TRBD1. J lost 5 bases, V lost 7 bases, and 6 bases had no gene match. Germline V gene lookup returns CDR1 SQVTM and CDR2 ANQGSEA. This CDR3 comprises 12 residues. The CDR3 loop is CSATGVGDTQYF. For the CDR3, the DNA is TGCAGCGCTACAGGGGTCGGAGATACGCAGTATTTT.

Of note for this clonotype: A read error may be the cause here, since a much bigger clone is one base away. The chain has TRBV27 and TRBJ2-5, with no clear D. The CDR3 is made up of 14 amino acids. Per germline, CDR1 MNHEY and CDR2 SMNVEV (reference sequence). The CDR3 bases are TGTGCCAGCAGTTTATGGGCCAATCAAGATACCCAGTACTTC. It specifies CASSLWANQDTQYF.

This clonotype was detected ten times or more. The chain links TRBV28 to TRBJ1-4; no firm D call. This CDR3 spans 14 amino acids. The germline V and J ends were trimmed by 3 bases and 8 bases, with 13 bases remaining between them. The germline V gene encodes CDR1 MDHEN and CDR2 SYDVKM. The CDR3: CASSFDGSHEKLFF. CDR3 sequence (DNA): TGTGCCAGCAGTTTCGACGGATCCCACGAAAAACTGTTTTTT.

This clonotype was counted between two and nine times. The chain couples TRBV19 to TRBJ1-1; D not certain. CDR3 length: 13 residues. Germline lookup yields CDR1 LNHDA and CDR2 SQIVND (reference sequence). The V gene lost 7 bases and the J gene lost 1 base, with 10 bases spanning the gap. The CDR3 is CASIRQSNTEAFF. Here the CDR3 DNA reads TGTGCCAGTATCCGGCAGTCGAACACTGAAGCTTTCTTT.

Turning to this clonotype: A read error may explain this, as a much larger clone is one base away. The J gene is TRBJ2-1, the V gene TRBV6-5, with D perhaps TRBD1 (6 bases). This CDR3 region has 11 residues. V lost 10 bases to trimming and J lost 9 bases, with 13 bases between them. Per germline, CDR1 MNHEY and CDR2 SVGAGI. CDR3 DNA: TGTGCCACCAGCAGGGGTACTGAGCAGTTCTTC. Encoded protein: CATSRGTEQFF.

With respect to this clonotype: A much larger clone sits a single nucleotide away, making a read error possible. V is TRBV20-1 and J is TRBJ2-5; 10 positions match TRBD1. The trim removed 3 bases at V and 5 bases at J, leaving 3 bases unmatched. The CDR3 is made up of 13 amino acids. Germline loops: CDR1 DFQATT, CDR2 SNEGSKA (reference sequence). The CDR3, as DNA: TGCAGTGCTAGTGGGACAGGGGAGGAGACCCAGTACTTC. As protein: CSASGTGEETQYF.

A word on this clonotype: A much larger clone differs by one base, so this may be a read error. The chain recombines TRBV25-1 with TRBJ2-7, with 9 nucleotides matching TRBD1. The CDR3 covers 13 residues. Germline V lookup: CDR1 MGHDK, CDR2 SYGVNS. As DNA, the CDR3 is TGTGCCAGCCCCCGGGACAGGGACTACAAGCAGTACTTC. It specifies CASPRDRDYKQYF.

The gene calls are TRBV14 and TRBJ2-1; TRBD2 agrees at 8 bases. Germline assignment: CDR1 SGHDN and CDR2 FVKESK. This CDR3 contains 14 residues. The J segment lost 10 bases and the V segment lost 1 base, leaving 6 bases of the junction unmatched. CDR3 residues: CASSQVLAGREQFF. The CDR3 region has the DNA TGTGCCAGCAGCCAAGTGCTAGCGGGCAGGGAGCAGTTCTTC.

The chain links TRBV28 to TRBJ1-2; a possible D gene is TRBD1 (6 bases). The CDR3 covers 12 residues. Looked up from germline, CDR1 is MDHEN and CDR2 is SYDVKM. V dropped 8 bases and J dropped 14 bases, with 21 bases sitting between them. The CDR3 loop is CASLTQGYGQTF. CDR3 DNA sequence: TGTGCCAGCCTTACACAGGGCTATGGCCAAACCTTC.

The table lists this clonotype with many counts. This sequence joins TRBV24-1 and TRBJ1-1; maybe TRBD1 (5 bases). The V end was cut by 8 bases, the J end by 8 bases, with 17 bases between. Per the germline V gene, CDR1 is KGHDR and CDR2 is SFDVKD. The CDR3 totals 13 residues. The CDR3 DNA reads as TGTGCCACCATGAAGGGGCCCACCGGCGAAGCTTTCTTT. It specifies CATMKGPTGEAFF.

Concerning this clonotype itself: A much larger clone lies one base from this, so it may be a read error. The rearrangement joins TRBV20-1 to TRBJ2-7; a weak D match, TRBD2 (6 bases). The CDR3 has 13 amino acids. Germline V gene sequence: CDR1 DFQATT, CDR2 SNEGSKA (reference sequence). CDR3 sequence reads: CCARGRRDYEQYF. For the CDR3, the DNA is TGCTGTGCTAGAGGACGGAGGGACTACGAGCAGTACTTC.

This clonotype has a count of ten or more. V usage is TRBV5-4 and J usage is TRBJ2-5; 14 positions agree with TRBD2. The length of the CDR3 is 14 residues. V dropped 9 bases and J dropped 4; count of bases not matched to a gene: 5. The germline CDR1 and CDR2 sequences are SGHNT and YYREEE (reference sequence). The CDR3 bases are TGTGCCACCGGACTAGCGGGAGGAGGAGAGACCCAGTACTTC. This encodes CATGLAGGGETQYF.

About this clonotype itself: A much larger clone lies a single base off, so this may be a read error. The rearrangement uses TRBV3-1 and TRBJ2-1; no firm D call. The CDR3 has 12 amino acids. CDR1 is LGHDT, CDR2 YNNKEL, per germline (reference sequence). In DNA, the CDR3 is TGTGCCAGCAGCAACCCATACAGTGAGCAGTTCTTC. Protein sequence: CASSNPYSEQFF.

This clonotype has only a few counts. The chain is built from TRBV28 and TRBJ1-2; D is uncertain. V was cut by 1 base and J by 8 bases, with 14 bases left in between. Looked up from germline, CDR1 is MDHEN and CDR2 is SYDVKM. The CDR3 length is 14 residues. The CDR3 spells CASSLLSVVGGYTF. The CDR3 DNA follows: TGTGCCAGCAGTTTATTATCAGTGGTGGGAGGCTACACCTTC.

To note about this clonotype: The junction does not match germline at one end; this may be a read error. The chain combines TRBV11-2 with TRBJ1-1; D may be TRBD1 (5 bases). Germline CDR1 reads SGHAT; CDR2 reads FQNNGV. The length of the CDR3 is 17 residues. CDR3 in amino acids: CAISLEGQWSMNTEALF. CDR3 nucleotides: TGTGCCATCAGCTTAGAGGGGCAGTGGAGCATGAACACTGAAGCTCTCTTT.

As to this clonotype: It may be a read error: a sequence one base away is much more abundant. The V call is TRBV15, the J call TRBJ2-7, with D possibly matching TRBD2 (5 bases). The CDR3 contains 12 residues. Germline CDR1 and CDR2: LNHNV and YYDKDF (reference sequence). DNA for the CDR3: TGTTCCACCAGCGGAGAACACCACGAGCAGTACTTC. Translated, it gives CSTSGEHHEQYF.

This clonotype was counted between two and nine times. V gene TRBV19 combines with J gene TRBJ2-1; 9 bases are a match to TRBD1. The CDR3 covers 14 residues. The J segment lost 8 bases and the V segment lost 4 bases, leaving 6 bases of the junction unmatched. Germline CDR1 LNHDA, CDR2 SQIVND (reference sequence). As DNA, the CDR3 is TGTGCCAGTAGTAGTACGGACAGGGGCGATGAGCAGTTCTTC. Its protein product is CASSSTDRGDEQFF. The full variable domain, completed using reference TRBV19 and TRBJ2-1, is DGGITQSPKYLFRKEGQNVTLSCEQNLNHDAMYWYRQDPGQGLRLIYYSQIVNDFQKGDIAEGYSVSREKKESFPLTVTSAQKNPTAFYLCASSSTDRGDEQFFGPGTRLTVL.

This clonotype was counted a single time. Its ends do not fully match the called genes, so a read error is possible. The chain links TRBV6-6 to TRBJ1-5, with no clear D. Germline CDR1 is MNHNY and CDR2 is SVGAGI (reference sequence). The CDR3 has 13 amino acids. DNA of the CDR3: TGTGGCAGTTTATTTTCGGGGAATCAGCACCAGCATTTT. It specifies CGSLFSGNQHQHF.

The chain uses TRBV7-9 and TRBJ1-1; possible D gene TRBD1, 5 bases. Trimming cost V 4 bases and J 8 bases, with 14 bases left between them. The CDR3 is made up of 13 amino acids. Germline V lookup: CDR1 SEHNR, CDR2 FQNEAQ (reference sequence). CDR3: CASSSRAGTEAFF. The CDR3 bases are TGTGCCAGCAGCTCGAGAGCCGGGACCGAAGCTTTCTTT.

Concerning this clonotype itself: A single base separates this from a much larger clone, so it may be a read error. A read error is likely, as this CDR3 ends without the conserved phenylalanine or tryptophan. V and J are TRBV5-4 and TRBJ2-5; D is unresolved. This CDR3 spans 13 amino acids. The germline V and J ends were trimmed by 7 bases and 3 bases, with 13 bases remaining between them. Germline CDR1 is SGHNT and CDR2 is YYREEE (reference sequence). The chain's CDR3 is CASGDLSKETQYL. Here the CDR3 DNA reads TGTGCCAGCGGCGACCTTTCAAAAGAGACCCAGTACTTA.

Note on this clonotype: A much larger clone is a single base away; this may be a read error. The rearrangement uses TRBV28 and TRBJ1-4; 7 bases line up with TRBD1. This CDR3 spans 16 amino acids. V dropped 2 bases and J dropped 8; count of bases not matched to a gene: 11. Germline V gene lookup returns CDR1 MDHEN and CDR2 SYDVKM. CDR3 in DNA: TGTGCCAGCAGTTTACCCGGGCAGGGGGTTAGCGAAAAACTGTTTTTT. It specifies CASSLPGQGVSEKLFF. Drawing the rest from reference TRBV28 and TRBJ1-4, the complete variable domain is DVKVTQSSRYLVKRTGEKVFLECVQDMDHENMFWYRQDPGLGLRLIYFSYDVKMKEKGDIPEGYSVSREKKERFSLILESASTNQTSMYLCASSLPGQGVSEKLFFGSGTQLSVL.

This clonotype was counted ten times or more. V gene TRBV28 combines with J gene TRBJ2-3; D gene unclear. Germline V gene sequence: CDR1 MDHEN, CDR2 SYDVKM. Trimming removed 5 bases from V and 4 bases from J, with 13 bases in between. This CDR3 region has 14 residues. The CDR3 nucleotides read TGTGCCAGCAGTCCCTCGTCCGGCCCAGATACGCAGTATTTT. Amino acid sequence: CASSPSSGPDTQYF.

Comments on this clonotype: This sequence may be a read error, since a much larger clone differs from it by one base. This chain connects TRBV20-1 to TRBJ2-7, with 10 bases matching TRBD2. The CDR3 contains 18 residues. CDR1 is DFQATT and CDR2 is SNEGSKA in the germline V gene (reference sequence). J was trimmed by 3 bases and V by 5 bases; bases with no gene match: 19. The CDR3 DNA follows: TGCAGTGCTCCTCGACCGGGGATGATAGCGGGGGGCTTCTACGAGCAGTACTTC. Translating gives CSAPRPGMIAGGFYEQYF.

The rearrangement joins TRBV14 to TRBJ1-4; D not certain. Trimming left V 6 bases short and J 5 bases short, with 7 bases between. The CDR3 consists of 12 residues. CDR1 SGHDN and CDR2 FVKESK come from the germline V gene. CDR3 residues: CASRLGNEKLFF. Written as DNA, the CDR3 is TGTGCCAGCAGGCTGGGGAATGAAAAACTGTTTTTT.